What follows are 10 T cell receptor beta chains derived from one specimen sequenced in a study of cytomegalovirus exposure and HLA in healthy donors. The PCR made use of 60 Vbeta and 13 Jbeta primers. The assay was immunoSEQ multiplex PCR, and TCRdb's table has in-frame clones only and misses some. This table holds 200,000 or so clones, just over 75% found once. The specimen was PBMCs. These receptors were obtained from a man between 18 and 29 years old in good health and CMV-seronegative.

This chain's CDR3 is CASSPDSYEQYF. CDR3 coding DNA: TGTGCCAGCTCACCGGACAGTTACGAGCAGTACTTC. This chain links TRBV18 with TRBJ2-7; D is perhaps TRBD1 (6 bases). Per germline, CDR1 KGHSH and CDR2 LQKENI. This CDR3 contains 12 residues. Trimming removed 3 bases at V and 4 bases at J, with 7 bases between.

As for this clone: The junction does not match germline at one end; this may be a read error. This same CDR3 is encoded by further DNA sequences in the sample. CDR3 sequence: CASSELGRADTQYF. The CDR3 coding sequence is TGTGCCAGCAGTGAACTGGGGAGGGCAGATACGCAGTACTTT. The rearrangement links TRBV2 to TRBJ2-3; TRBD2 aligns across 7 bases. The germline V gene encodes CDR1 SNHLY and CDR2 FYNNEI. CDR3 length equals 14 residues.

This chain connects TRBV9 to TRBJ2-5, with D possibly TRBD2 on 6 matching bases. Trimming left V 0 bases short and J 3 bases short, with 9 bases between. The CDR3 has 14 amino acids. The germline CDR1 and CDR2 sequences are SGDLS and YYNGEE. The CDR3 protein is CASSVGGGEETQYF. DNA for the CDR3: TGTGCCAGCAGCGTAGGCGGCGGGGAAGAGACCCAGTACTTC.

The CDR3 sequence: CASWASLHNEQYF. Written as DNA, the CDR3 is TGTGCTAGTTGGGCCAGCCTACATAACGAGCAGTACTTC. The chain employs TRBV12-5 and TRBJ2-7; no reliable D call. The CDR3 is made up of 13 amino acids. In germline, CDR1 is LGHNT, CDR2 FRNRAP. The V end was cut by 8 bases, the J end by 5 bases, with 16 bases between.

The chain joins TRBV20-1 to TRBJ1-2; maybe TRBD1 (6 bases). This CDR3 has 10 residues. Germline CDR1 is DFQATT and CDR2 is SNEGSKA (reference sequence). Trimming shortened V by 6 bases and J by 7 bases, and 9 bases separated the two germline ends. CDR3 residues: CSAARGGYTF. Written as DNA, the CDR3 is TGCAGTGCGGCCAGGGGTGGCTACACCTTC.

This clone was observed once. This sequence joins TRBV5-4 and TRBJ2-3; 8 positions agree with TRBD1. CDR3 length: 15 amino acids. Losses at the gene ends were 4 bases for V and 2 bases for J; bases not matched to a gene: 6. From germline, CDR1 is SGHNT and CDR2 YYREEE (reference sequence). The CDR3 DNA is TGTGCCAGCAGCACCAGGACAGGGTCCACAGATACGCAGTATTTT. This gives the protein CASSTRTGSTDTQYF.

The V and J genes are TRBV4-1 and TRBJ2-6, with 12 positions matching TRBD2. CDR1 MGHRA and CDR2 YSYEKL come from the germline V gene. V dropped 1 base and J dropped 4; count of bases not matched to a gene: 11. The CDR3 extends over 20 amino acids. CDR3 amino acids: CASSQGTSGTGYSGANVLTF. DNA for the CDR3: TGCGCCAGCAGCCAAGGGACTAGCGGGACAGGGTATTCAGGGGCCAACGTCCTGACTTTC.

This rearrangement joins TRBV30 to TRBJ1-2, with 9 bases fitting TRBD1. The J segment lost 0 bases and the V segment lost 1 base, leaving 15 bases of the junction unmatched. In germline, CDR1 is GTSNPN, CDR2 SVGIG (reference sequence). The CDR3 is made up of 19 amino acids. In DNA form, the CDR3 reads TGTGCCTGGAGTGCCCCGCAGGGGACAGGGCAGCGAACTAACTATGGCTACACCTTC. This encodes CAWSAPQGTGQRTNYGYTF. The variable domain in full, with the rest retrieved from reference TRBV30 and TRBJ1-2, is SQTIHQWPATLVQPVGSPLSLECTVEGTSNPNLYWYRQAAGRGLQLLFYSVGIGQISSEVPQNLSASRPQDRQFILSSKKLLLSDSGFYLCAWSAPQGTGQRTNYGYTFGSGTRLTVV.

A few counts support this clone. The chain uses TRBV7-9 and TRBJ2-3, with D possibly matching TRBD2 (5 bases). CDR3 length equals 14 residues. With 5 bases removed from V and 2 bases from J, the gap between germline ends came to 11 bases. CDR1 and CDR2 (germline): SEHNR, FQNEAQ (reference sequence). The CDR3 sequence is CASSPGNPTDTQYF. CDR3 coding DNA: TGTGCCAGCAGCCCCGGGAATCCCACAGATACGCAGTATTTT. The whole variable domain, remainder taken from reference TRBV7-9 and TRBJ2-3, is DTGVSQNPRHKITKRGQNVTFRCDPISEHNRLYWYRQTLGQGPEFLTYFQNEAQLEKSRLLSDRFSAERPKGSFSTLEIQRTEQGDSAMYLCASSPGNPTDTQYFGPGTRLTVL.

The chain uses TRBV18 and TRBJ1-4; a possible D gene is TRBD1 (5 bases). Per the germline V gene, CDR1 is KGHSH and CDR2 is LQKENI. V dropped 5 bases and J dropped 4 bases, with 17 bases sitting between them. This CDR3 comprises 16 residues. The CDR3 loop is CASSTGRFVDNEKLFF. DNA for the CDR3: TGTGCCAGCTCAACAGGACGTTTCGTGGATAATGAAAAACTGTTTTTT.